The T cell receptor beta chain described here comes from a study of T cell changes during pregnancy in multiple sclerosis. V lost 0 bases to trimming and J lost 5 bases, with 19 bases between them. There are 17 residues in the CDR3. CDR1 is LGHNA and CDR2 is YSLEER in the germline V gene. This table comes from immunoSEQ multiplex PCR, and its TCRdb copy is limited to in-frame clones, with some not included. This repertoire shows around 29,000 clones, around 85% found once; its top ten account for approximately 8%. This receptor was taken from a female donor with multiple sclerosis, enrolled in a pregnancy study. The chain links TRBV4-3 to TRBJ2-5, with D perhaps TRBD1 (5 bases). Sequencing used CD8+ T cells from peripheral blood mononuclear cells, obtained after pregnancy. CDR3 residues: CASSQDFRVSGSETQYF. DNA for the CDR3: TGCGCCAGCAGCCAAGATTTCAGGGTTTCCGGGTCCGAGACCCAGTACTTC.